This passage covers 3 T cell receptor beta chains from one sample sequenced in a study of blood T cells in healthy people across ages. The second PCR ran about 6 to 12 cycles with a sample-barcoded 5' primer and J-beta primers. TCRdb re-called the 5' RACE reads with MiXCR, one entry per CDR3 protein. The sample consists of hundreds of thousands of distinct CDR3 sequences, around 43% of them appearing once. Sequenced input: blood. These receptors were collected from a man at least 80 years old in good health.

The V gene is TRBV5-6, the J gene TRBJ2-1, with 10 positions matching TRBD1. CDR1 is SGHDT and CDR2 is YYEEEE in the germline V gene. Germline trimming cut 5 bases from V and 4 bases from J; bases unmatched to any gene: 12. The CDR3 covers 17 residues. CDR3 loop: CASSYIPGQGFYNEQFF. CDR3 nucleotide sequence: TGTGCCAGCAGTTATATTCCGGGACAGGGGTTTTACAATGAGCAGTTCTTC.

This sequence joins TRBV4-3 and TRBJ2-5, with 8 bases identical to TRBD2. Trimming at V came to 4 bases and at J to 11 bases, leaving 15 bases not matched to a gene. The CDR3 loop spans 15 amino acids. Germline lookup yields CDR1 LGHNA and CDR2 YSLEER. CDR3 coding DNA: TGCGCCAGCAGCCGGGGACTAGGGGTCTACAATGAGCAGTACTTC. The encoded protein is CASSRGLGVYNEQYF.

The chain links TRBV4-2 to TRBJ1-2, with D unresolved. CDR1 is LGHNA and CDR2 is YNFKEQ in the germline V gene. With 0 bases removed from V and 5 bases from J, the gap between germline ends came to 7 bases. This CDR3 region has 13 residues. CDR3 DNA sequence: TGTGCCAGCAGCCAAGATGTGGGATATGGCTACACCTTC. Translation gives CASSQDVGYGYTF.